This passage covers 3 T cell receptor beta chains from one sample sequenced in a study of blood T cell repertoires in COVID-19. Clones were read by immunoSEQ multiplex PCR, and TCRdb kept only the in-frame ones, dropping some. This table has fewer than 250,000 clones, around 81% appearing once. Sequences were obtained from PBMCs or T cells enriched from blood (not recorded which). These receptors were obtained from a woman aged 50 to 60 with acute COVID-19.

This clone was seen a single time. Here the CDR3 DNA reads TGCGCCAGCAGTCCCGGGACTAGCGGGATCTCCGGGACCCAGTACTTC. This translates into CASSPGTSGISGTQYF. The chain has TRBV5-1 and TRBJ2-5, with 13 bases lining up with TRBD2. Per germline, CDR1 SGHRS and CDR2 YFSETQ. The CDR3 length is 16 residues. V lost 5 bases to trimming and J lost 7 bases; unmatched junction nucleotides: 11.

The chain uses TRBV2 and TRBJ1-2; D is possibly TRBD1 (5 bases). CDR3 length: 13 residues. CDR1 is SNHLY, CDR2 FYNNEI, per germline. V lost 9 bases and J 6 bases, leaving 17 bases between the germline ends. The DNA of the CDR3 is TGTGCCAGGGGAGAGAGGGACTTCCATGGCTACACCTTC. This gives the protein CARGERDFHGYTF. The full variable domain, its missing parts supplied by reference TRBV2 and TRBJ1-2, is EPEVTQTPSHQVTQMGQEVILRCVPISNHLYFYWYRQILGQKVEFLVSFYNNEISEKSEIFDDQFSVERPDGSNFTLKIRSTKLEDSAMYFCARGERDFHGYTFGSGTRLTVV.

This chain links TRBV7-2 with TRBJ2-2; the match to TRBD2 covers 13 bases. The CDR3 spans 17 residues. V was pared by 4 bases and J by 3 bases, with 5 bases of the junction left unmatched. Germline V gives CDR1 SGHTA, CDR2 FQGNSA. The CDR3 loop is CASSSRLAGGHTGELFF. CDR3 sequence (DNA): TGTGCCAGCAGCTCACGACTAGCGGGAGGCCACACCGGGGAGCTGTTTTTT.